These 17 T cell receptor beta chains were all obtained from the same sample, sequenced in a study of vaccination effects on CD4 cells after COVID-19. The table came from immunoSEQ multiplex PCR; TCRdb's copy has only in-frame clones and leaves some out. The repertoire consists of roughly 70,000 clones, with about 69% occurring once and the leading ten covering about 5%. Expansion with viral peptide pools was applied to antigen-specific CD4+ T cells by the ViraFEST assay prior to sequencing. Following 10 days of culture, CD4+ T cells were isolated. SARS-CoV-2 infection was confirmed by PCR in the person between March and December 2020. Their recognized antigens are unknown. The material was CD4+ T cells from PBMCs cultured with HIV peptides, obtained before COVID-19 vaccination. Subset noted: HIV-1 Nef peptide pool negative control/reference culture. The receptor set was obtained from a human donor who had a prior SARS-CoV-2 infection.

The chain employs TRBV6-5 and TRBJ1-2; no clear D gene. CDR3 length: 11 amino acids. Trimming removed 6 bases from V and 5 bases from J, with 7 bases in between. The germline gives CDR1 MNHEY, CDR2 SVGAGI. CDR3 nucleotide sequence: TGTGCCAGCAGAAAGGGTTATGGCTACACCTTC. Encoded protein: CASRKGYGYTF.

The CDR3 nucleotides read TGTGCCAGCAGTTACTCGGCGGGGATCACTGAAGCTTTCTTT. Translation: CASSYSAGITEAFF. V gene TRBV6-5 combines with J gene TRBJ1-1, with unresolved D. CDR1 and CDR2 (germline): MNHEY, SVGAGI. The CDR3 runs 14 residues. V lost 0 bases and J 4 bases, leaving 9 bases between the germline ends.

The gene calls are TRBV15 and TRBJ2-3; possibly TRBD2 for D (7 bases). CDR3 size: 15 residues. Germline V gene sequence: CDR1 LNHNV, CDR2 YYDKDF (reference sequence). V lost 9 bases and J 3 bases, leaving 19 bases between the germline ends. The CDR3 spells CATSGAGDLTDTQYF. CDR3 DNA sequence: TGTGCCACATCGGGGGCGGGGGACCTTACAGATACGCAGTATTTT.

This clone was seen a single time. CDR3 in DNA: TGTGCCAGCAGTCTAGCGGGGGGGGGCCGGGAGACCCAGTACTTC. Translation gives CASSLAGGGRETQYF. The gene calls are TRBV25-1 and TRBJ2-5, with 12 bases lining up with TRBD2. Germline lookup yields CDR1 MGHDK and CDR2 SYGVNS. The CDR3 is 15 residues long. V dropped 5 bases and J dropped 5; count of bases not matched to a gene: 6.

The rearrangement joins TRBV11-3 to TRBJ2-3; no definite D call. The ends were cut back, 4 bases at V and 0 bases at J, with 5 bases in the middle. This CDR3 region has 13 residues. The germline V gene encodes CDR1 SGHNT and CDR2 YENEEA. The CDR3 loop is CASSYPSTDTQYF. The CDR3, as DNA: TGTGCCAGCAGCTATCCTAGCACAGATACGCAGTATTTT.

The rearrangement links TRBV7-2 to TRBJ1-1; 9 bases map to TRBD1. The CDR3 consists of 16 residues. Germline V gene data show CDR1 as SGHTA and CDR2 as FQGNSA. Trimming at V came to 4 bases and at J to 4 bases, leaving 10 bases not matched to a gene. The CDR3 protein is CASSSTGGADSTEAFF. The CDR3 DNA sequence: TGTGCCAGCAGCTCCACAGGGGGCGCCGATAGCACTGAAGCTTTCTTT.

The chain is built from TRBV10-3 and TRBJ1-1; TRBD1 agrees at 9 bases. Germline lookup yields CDR1 ENHRY and CDR2 SYGVKD. Unmatched junction bases numbered 9, after V lost 6 bases and J lost 1 base. This CDR3 has 16 amino acids. The CDR3, as DNA: TGTGCCATCAGCCCAGGATTGACAGGGGGGAACACTGAAGCTTTCTTT. Translating it yields CAISPGLTGGNTEAFF.

The chain links TRBV6-5 to TRBJ1-1; D may be TRBD1 (6 bases). The CDR3 totals 13 residues. Germline values: CDR1 MNHEY, CDR2 SVGAGI. Trimming cost V 6 bases and J 1 base, with 9 bases left between them. The DNA for the CDR3 is TGTGCCAGCAGCCAACAGGGGAACACTGAAGCTTTCTTT. Translation gives CASSQQGNTEAFF.

This chain joins TRBV4-3 and TRBJ2-3; D call uncertain. This CDR3 comprises 15 residues. Per germline, CDR1 LGHNA and CDR2 YSLEER. V gave up 0 bases and J gave up 1 base, with 8 bases separating them. The CDR3 coding sequence is TGCGCCAGCAGCCAAGATAGGGCCCGCACAGATACGCAGTATTTT. Protein: CASSQDRARTDTQYF.

This clone has just a few counts. The chain employs TRBV11-3 and TRBJ2-2; the D is unclear. Trimming left V 2 bases short and J 2 bases short, with 6 bases between. CDR3 size: 14 residues. The germline CDR1 and CDR2 sequences are SGHNT and YENEEA. For the CDR3, the DNA is TGTGCCAGCAGCTTAAGCAGAAACACCGGGGAGCTGTTTTTT. Its translation is CASSLSRNTGELFF.

This clone was observed a handful of times. V and J are TRBV30 and TRBJ1-5; a possible D gene is TRBD1 (6 bases). Germline V gene sequence: CDR1 GTSNPN, CDR2 SVGIG (reference sequence). The CDR3 runs to 13 residues. V lost 0 bases and J 4 bases, leaving 7 bases between the germline ends. CDR3 amino acids: CAWSVQGNQPQHF. The DNA of the CDR3 is TGTGCCTGGAGTGTACAGGGAAATCAGCCCCAGCATTTT.

CDR3 loop: CASSLRQGSNYGYTF. The CDR3 coding sequence is TGTGCCAGCAGCTTGAGACAGGGGTCTAACTATGGCTACACCTTC. V gene TRBV6-5 combines with J gene TRBJ1-2; 8 bases match TRBD1. The CDR3 totals 15 residues. The V gene's germline CDR1 is MNHEY and CDR2 SVGAGI. The J segment lost 0 bases and the V segment lost 6 bases, leaving 6 bases of the junction unmatched.

This chain links TRBV18 with TRBJ2-6, with no clear D. V lost 3 bases and J lost 1, with 1 base in between. The CDR3 extends over 13 amino acids. The germline gives CDR1 KGHSH, CDR2 LQKENI. CDR3 sequence (DNA): TGTGCCAGCTCACCGTCTGGGGCCAACGTCCTGACTTTC. Translating it yields CASSPSGANVLTF.

The V and J genes are TRBV19 and TRBJ2-5; 7 nucleotides match TRBD1. The trim removed 1 base at V and 6 bases at J, leaving 8 bases unmatched. Germline CDR1 and CDR2: LNHDA and SQIVND (reference sequence). This CDR3 has 15 amino acids. CDR3 nucleotides: TGTGCCAGTAGTATAGCTAGACAGGGCGAGAAGACCCAGTACTTC. This codes for CASSIARQGEKTQYF.

V and J are TRBV10-2 and TRBJ2-7; 7 bases match TRBD1. The V and J ends lost 4 bases and 3 bases, in that order; junction bases with no gene match: 6. Germline V gene lookup returns CDR1 WSHSY and CDR2 SAAADI. CDR3 length: 14 residues. DNA of the CDR3: TGCGCCAGCAGTGCCGACAGGGATAGCTACGAGCAGTACTTC. Translated: CASSADRDSYEQYF.

The CDR3 DNA reads TGTGCCAGCCCGGGAGAGAGGGCCGGGGAGCTGTTTTTT. The encoded protein is CASPGERAGELFF. The chain joins TRBV7-9 to TRBJ2-2; TRBD2 is a possible D gene (6 bases). The V gene lost 8 bases and the J gene lost 6 bases, with 13 bases spanning the gap. This CDR3 is built from 13 residues. The V gene's germline CDR1 is SEHNR and CDR2 FQNEAQ (reference sequence).

The V gene is TRBV18, the J gene TRBJ1-3, with 12 bases that match TRBD1. Per the germline V gene, CDR1 is KGHSH and CDR2 is LQKENI. The CDR3 totals 17 residues. V lost 4 bases and J lost 4; bases outside the gene matches: 8. The CDR3 reads CASSLTSGTGGGNTIYF. Here the CDR3 DNA reads TGTGCCAGCTCACTCACGTCCGGGACAGGGGGCGGAAACACCATATATTTT.